This TCR beta chain stems from a study of T cells after yellow fever vaccination (dated by TCRdb to about 2019). Notes on the research overall: The SMART-Seq v4 Ultra Low Input RNA kit was used to prepare libraries from fractions with low cell numbers. Blood was drawn at multiple timepoints before and after primary and secondary immunization, with bulk PBMC replicates and cell subsets isolated. Two healthy male donors, one aged 18 to 30 and one aged 30 to 40 years, were included in the cohort. To follow T-cell clones before and after both primary and booster YFV17D yellow fever vaccination, bulk TCR alpha and beta repertoires underwent longitudinal sequencing.

The CDR3 covers 15 residues, taking in both the cysteine and the phenylalanine. The kept DNA is CDR3 alone, 45 bases in frame from the first base. V is cut back by 5 bases and J by 12 bases, with 16 bases in the junction unmatched. Per the germline V gene (reference sequence), MNHEY is the CDR1 and SMNVEV is the CDR2. Details on this clonotype: It lacks a known antigen. No much larger clone exists at a distance of one base, and base qualities are not known.

What the treatment or condition label conveys for this sample: live attenuated yellow fever vaccine strain. Two biological replicates of bulk PBMCs were collected at each blood-draw timepoint. A standard Ficoll-Paque protocol was used to isolate PBMCs from peripheral blood. RNA was extracted with TriZol from bulk PBMCs, CD4 and CD8 fractions, and dextramer-positive and dextramer-negative fractions. The instrument given in TCRdb is Illumina NovaSeq 6000. TCR cDNA was made using 5'RACE template switching, a step that added a universal primer site and unique molecular identifiers. cDNA synthesis was primed from both the TCR alpha and TCR beta constant segments. Library amplification involved two PCR steps, and the second step added sample barcodes and sequencing adapters. Libraries were sequenced on Illumina HiSeq 2500 (2x100 bp) or NovaSeq (2x150 bp). The original pipeline was this. MIGEC was used to demultiplex reads and collapse the reads into UMI consensus sequences, and MiXCR was used for V(D)J alignment. Vaccine-responding clonotypes were identified with edgeR using replicate PBMC samples, with FDR below 0.01 and a log2 fold change above 5 up to day 15 being required. CD4 or CD8 identity was assigned to each bulk clonotype according to whether the clonotype was present at higher abundance in the sequenced CD4 repertoire or the sequenced CD8 repertoire. Through fastp at Q25 and MiXCR, TCRdb rebuilt clones from the public reads, retaining in-frame beta chains. Each CDR3 protein appears once, grouped with its most common genes and DNA. TCRdb, rather than the study authors, made the V and J calls. The sample data list hundreds of thousands of distinct CDR3 sequences, and roughly a sixth of these were observed just once. 18% of the sample belongs to the ten largest clones.

Overall study results and their limits: The secondary T-cell response was found to be weaker but faster than the primary response, with a peak reached on day 5 rather than on day 15. Because abundant contaminating clonotypes from the bulk population could be contained in FACS-sorted repertoires, computational filtering was required. Because the study included only two donors, the extent to which the findings can be generalized is limited. After the booster, most of the clones that had expanded following primary vaccination were detected again (almost 98% of CD4 and roughly 88% of CD8), which suggests that memory was broadly maintained. A small fraction of clonotypes showed up in both the CD4 and CD8 compartments, probably as a result of convergent recombination.

The specimen comprised PBMCs, sampled before the yellow fever booster vaccination. The source is a man younger than 30 who received the YFV17D yellow fever vaccine. The V gene is TRBV27 and the J gene is TRBJ1-2, with 9 central nucleotides matching TRBD1. For the CDR3, the sequence is CASSPTRQGGRVDTF. The DNA is as follows: TGTGCCAGCAGTCCCACCCGACAGGGGGGAAGAGTGGACACCTTC.